These 8 T cell receptor beta chains share one sample of origin, sequenced in a study of cytomegalovirus exposure and HLA in healthy donors. PCR used 60 Vbeta primers and 13 Jbeta primers. TCRdb's table, derived via immunoSEQ multiplex PCR, lists solely in-frame clones and lacks some. This table holds under 200,000 clones, about four fifths found once. Specimen: PBMCs. The receptors shown here come from a woman aged 45-65 years in good health and CMV-seropositive.

The rearrangement uses TRBV27 and TRBJ1-5, with 8 bases fitting TRBD1. The germline V gene encodes CDR1 MNHEY and CDR2 SMNVEV (reference sequence). With V trimmed by 4 bases and J by 4 bases, 6 bases remained unmatched. The length of the CDR3 is 15 residues. CDR3 in amino acids: CASSSTGAGNQPQHF. In DNA, the CDR3 is TGTGCCAGCAGTTCGACAGGGGCCGGGAATCAGCCCCAGCATTTT.

This clone was found once. This chain connects TRBV7-2 to TRBJ1-1; 7 bases line up with TRBD1. The germline V gene has CDR1 SGHTA and CDR2 FQGNSA. This CDR3 region has 13 residues. V lost 5 bases to trimming and J lost 8 bases; unmatched junction nucleotides: 8. The chain's CDR3 is CASSLKGQKEAFF. The CDR3 nucleotides read TGTGCCAGCAGCCTCAAGGGACAGAAGGAAGCTTTCTTT.

This clone turned up a few times. V and J are TRBV2 and TRBJ2-1; TRBD2 matches at 15 bases. In germline, CDR1 is SNHLY, CDR2 FYNNEI. The CDR3 consists of 15 residues. V dropped 6 bases and J dropped 7; count of bases not matched to a gene: 4. The CDR3 is CASRGGTSGGNEQFF. The CDR3 nucleotides read TGTGCCAGCAGGGGCGGGACTAGCGGGGGGAATGAGCAGTTCTTC.

V is TRBV6-5 and J is TRBJ2-5; 7 positions agree with TRBD1. The CDR3 totals 15 residues. CDR1 MNHEY and CDR2 SVGAGI come from the germline V gene. The junction had 12 bases not matched to a gene; V was cut back by 6 bases and J by 5 bases. The CDR3 here is CASRRQGGRFETQYF. CDR3 nucleotides: TGTGCCAGCAGGAGACAGGGCGGACGTTTTGAGACCCAGTACTTC.

V usage is TRBV4-2 and J usage is TRBJ1-2, with D perhaps TRBD1 (5 bases). The CDR3 is made up of 16 amino acids. CDR1 and CDR2 (germline): LGHNA, YNFKEQ. The V gene lost 4 bases and the J gene lost 4 bases, with 19 bases spanning the gap. DNA of the CDR3: TGTGCCAGCAGCCCATCGGCCGAAGGGGCCTTCTATGGCTACACCTTC. Protein sequence: CASSPSAEGAFYGYTF.

V and J are TRBV6-5 and TRBJ2-3; 10 positions agree with TRBD1. The CDR3 has 15 residues. Germline CDR1 and CDR2: MNHEY and SVGAGI. V shed 6 bases, J shed 2 bases, and the junction held 5 bases outside the gene matches. CDR3 sequence: CASRRDRGITDTQYF. CDR3 nucleotides: TGTGCCAGCAGACGGGACAGGGGAATCACAGATACGCAGTATTTT.

A few counts support this clone. CDR3 nucleotide sequence: TGTGCCAGCAGTGGCCCCGGAGGGGCAGGGACTAATGAAAAACTGTTTTTT. Protein product: CASSGPGGAGTNEKLFF. The chain employs TRBV25-1 and TRBJ1-4, with a weak D call TRBD1 (5 bases). V was cut by 4 bases and J by 2 bases, with 17 bases left in between. CDR3 length equals 17 residues. In germline, CDR1 is MGHDK, CDR2 SYGVNS. The full variable domain, rest sourced from reference TRBV25-1 and TRBJ1-4, is EADIYQTPRYLVIGTGKKITLECSQTMGHDKMYWYQQDPGMELHLIHYSYGVNSTEKGDLSSESTVSRIRTEHFPLTLESARPSHTSQYLCASSGPGGAGTNEKLFFGSGTQLSVL.

The rearrangement links TRBV5-6 to TRBJ2-7; D possibly corresponds to TRBD1 (5 bases). CDR1 is SGHDT and CDR2 is YYEEEE in the germline V gene. This CDR3 spans 14 amino acids. V lost 2 bases and J lost 5, with 14 bases in between. DNA for the CDR3: TGTGCCAGCAGCTTTAGGACCAGGGCGGACGAGCAGTACTTC. Amino acids: CASSFRTRADEQYF. The whole variable domain, remainder taken from reference TRBV5-6 and TRBJ2-7, is DAGVTQSPTHLIKTRGQQVTLRCSPKSGHDTVSWYQQALGQGPQFIFQYYEEEERQRGNFPDRFSGHQFPNYSSELNVNALLLGDSALYLCASSFRTRADEQYFGPGTRLTVT.